Sequencing of this T cell receptor beta chain was carried out in a study of blood T cell repertoires in COVID-19. Study details: PBMCs, B-cell-depleted T cells, or T cells provided the cDNA or gDNA that made up the material.

This CDR3 is built from 16 residues. The germline V gene has CDR1 SGHRS and CDR2 YFSETQ. Trimming cost V 7 bases and J 6 bases; bases outside gene matches: 13. Data came from immunoSEQ multiplex PCR; TCRdb stores just in-frame clones and leaves some out. The repertoire holds 210,000 or so clones, with around 80% as singletons. The chain employs TRBV5-1 and TRBJ2-1; 10 bases are a match to TRBD2. Input material: peripheral blood. This clonotype originated in a man aged 45 to 65 with active or convalescent COVID-19. The CDR3 nucleotides are TGCGCCAGCTCCTGGAGGGTAGCGGGGGGTCTCAATGAGCAGTTCTTC. Its protein is CASSWRVAGGLNEQFF. Complete variable domain (other parts from reference TRBV5-1 and TRBJ2-1): KAGVTQTPRYLIKTRGQQVTLSCSPISGHRSVSWYQQTPGQGLQFLFEYFSETQRNKGNFPGRFSGRQFSNSRSEMNVSTLELGDSALYLCASSWRVAGGLNEQFFGPGTRLTVL.